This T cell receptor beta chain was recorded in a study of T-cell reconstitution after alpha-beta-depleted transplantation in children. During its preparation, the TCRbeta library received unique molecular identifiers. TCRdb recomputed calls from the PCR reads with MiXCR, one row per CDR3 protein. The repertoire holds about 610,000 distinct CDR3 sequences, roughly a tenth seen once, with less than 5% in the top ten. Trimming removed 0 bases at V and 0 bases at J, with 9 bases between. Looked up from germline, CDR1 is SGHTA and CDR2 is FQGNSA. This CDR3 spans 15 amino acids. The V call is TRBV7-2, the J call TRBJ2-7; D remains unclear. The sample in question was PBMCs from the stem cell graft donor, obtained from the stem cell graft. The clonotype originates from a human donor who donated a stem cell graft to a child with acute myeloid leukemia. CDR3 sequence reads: CASSLASRSSYEQYF. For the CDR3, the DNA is TGTGCCAGCAGCTTAGCCAGCCGGAGCTCCTACGAGCAGTACTTC. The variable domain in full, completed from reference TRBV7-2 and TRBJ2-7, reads GAGVSQSPSNKVTEKGKDVELRCDPISGHTALYWYRQSLGQGLEFLIYFQGNSAPDKSGLPSDRFSAERTGGSVSTLTIQRTQQEDSAVYLCASSLASRSSYEQYFGPGTRLTVT.